This TCR beta chain was sequenced for a study of cytomegalovirus exposure and HLA in healthy donors. Study results and limitations: In a later analysis, at a false discovery rate of 0.05, fewer than 20,000 TCR beta sequences were associated with HLA alleles. Both high specificity and high sensitivity reportedly marked the classifier's diagnosis of cytomegalovirus status.

A multiplex PCR was run with 60 Vbeta primers and 13 Jbeta primers. Libraries were prepared by immunoSEQ multiplex PCR; TCRdb keeps only in-frame clonotypes and omits some of them. This sample has about 160,000 clones, with 60% to 80% found just once. The table lists this clone with a few counts. Its antigen remains unknown. After removal of 2 bases from V and 3 bases from J, the junction contained 1 base not matched to a gene. This CDR3 contains 13 residues. Looked up from germline, CDR1 is SGDLS and CDR2 is YYNGEE. V gene TRBV9 combines with J gene TRBJ1-1, with TRBD1 matching 7 bases. The TCR was taken from a woman in her forties or fifties in good health and CMV-seropositive. The sequenced sample was PBMCs. CDR3 region: CASSVGQDTEAFF. The CDR3 DNA reads TGTGCCAGCAGCGTTGGACAGGACACTGAAGCTTTCTTT. Drawing the rest from reference TRBV9 and TRBJ1-1, the complete variable domain is DSGVTQTPKHLITATGQRVTLRCSPRSGDLSVYWYQQSLDQGLQFLIQYYNGEERAKGNILERFSAQQFPDLHSELNLSSLELGDSALYFCASSVGQDTEAFFGQGTRLTVV.